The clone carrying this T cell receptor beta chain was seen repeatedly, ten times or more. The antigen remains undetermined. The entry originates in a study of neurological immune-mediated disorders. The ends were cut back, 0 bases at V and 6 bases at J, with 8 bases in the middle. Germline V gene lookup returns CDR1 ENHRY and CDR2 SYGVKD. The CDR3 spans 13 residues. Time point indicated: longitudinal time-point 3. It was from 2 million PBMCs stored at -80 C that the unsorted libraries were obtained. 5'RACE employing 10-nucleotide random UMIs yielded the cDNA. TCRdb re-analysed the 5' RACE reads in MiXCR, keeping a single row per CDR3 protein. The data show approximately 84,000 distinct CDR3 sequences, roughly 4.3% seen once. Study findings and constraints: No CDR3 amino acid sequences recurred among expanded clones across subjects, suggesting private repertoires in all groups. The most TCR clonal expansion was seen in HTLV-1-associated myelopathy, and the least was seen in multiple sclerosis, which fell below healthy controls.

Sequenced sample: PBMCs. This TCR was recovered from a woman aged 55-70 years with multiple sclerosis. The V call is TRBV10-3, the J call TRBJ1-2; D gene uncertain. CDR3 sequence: CAISESPSDGYTF. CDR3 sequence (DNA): TGTGCCATCAGTGAGTCACCATCGGATGGCTACACCTTC.